The clone carrying this T cell receptor beta chain was recorded many times. This sample is drawn from a study of identical twins. TCRdb ran MiXCR on the 5' RACE reads and lists one entry per CDR3 protein. The data contain some 690,000 distinct CDR3 sequences, 21% of them singletons. This CDR3 region has 16 residues. V was pared by 3 bases and J by 1 base, with 8 bases of the junction left unmatched. Germline lookup yields CDR1 DFQATT and CDR2 SNEGSKA (reference sequence). The sample also formed part of further work on T cells expressing NK-cell markers.

This TCR derives from a woman between 18 and 30 years old in good health. Sequencing was done on a sample of PBMCs. V and J are TRBV20-1 and TRBJ2-7, with 11 bases that match TRBD2. The CDR3, as DNA: TGCAGTGCTAGGAAACTCCCTAGCGGGGGGTCCTACGAGCAGTACTTC. Protein: CSARKLPSGGSYEQYF.